Following are 23 T cell receptor beta chains from one sample sequenced in a study of Ad26.COV2.S vaccination and SARS-CoV-2 variants. Profiling relied on immunoSEQ multiplex PCR, and the TCRdb table lists in-frame clones only, not all of them. The sample shows 450,000 to 550,000 clones, approximately 92% of them seen only once. This sample's treatment: some 20 received Ad26.COV2.S at low or high dose, single or two shots; five or six received placebo; per-sample allocation not given. Day 63 after the first vaccine or placebo injection was the time point for sampling. This specimen consisted of peripheral blood, obtained in a trial of Ad26.COV2.S vaccine versus placebo. These receptors were collected from a person aged 18-60 years who received the Ad26.COV2.S COVID-19 vaccine or a placebo.

CDR3: CASSFIQDSNQPQHF. For the CDR3, the DNA is TGTGCCAGCAGTTTCATACAGGATAGCAATCAGCCCCAGCATTTT. The V gene is TRBV28, the J gene TRBJ1-5, with D maybe TRBD1 (5 bases). V was cut by 3 bases and J by 0 bases, with 9 bases left in between. CDR3 length: 15 amino acids. CDR1 MDHEN and CDR2 SYDVKM come from the germline V gene.

The V and J genes are TRBV2 and TRBJ1-2, with 7 bases identical to TRBD1. There are 13 residues in the CDR3. V was clipped by 6 bases and J by 4 bases; unmatched bases: 5. Germline V lookup: CDR1 SNHLY, CDR2 FYNNEI. CDR3 bases: TGTGCCAGCAGAATAGACAGGGCCTATGGCTACACCTTC. It is translated as CASRIDRAYGYTF.

The chain uses TRBV19 and TRBJ1-4; the match to TRBD1 covers 7 bases. Germline V lookup: CDR1 LNHDA, CDR2 SQIVND (reference sequence). Trimming removed 6 bases from V and 5 bases from J; junction bases left unmatched: 21. The CDR3 has 19 amino acids. CDR3: CASRKRMGQYRLRNEKLFF. DNA of the CDR3: TGTGCCAGTAGAAAGAGGATGGGACAGTACCGTCTCCGGAATGAAAAACTGTTTTTT.

V gene TRBV2 combines with J gene TRBJ2-1; D may be TRBD2 (5 bases). The germline CDR1 and CDR2 sequences are SNHLY and FYNNEI. The CDR3 spans 15 residues. The V end lost 6 bases, the J end lost 8 bases, and 20 bases lay between the germline ends. The CDR3 is CASRIAFYPPDEQFF. In nucleotides, the CDR3 is TGTGCCAGCAGGATAGCGTTTTACCCTCCCGATGAGCAGTTCTTC. Supplemented by reference TRBV2 and TRBJ2-1, the full variable domain reads EPEVTQTPSHQVTQMGQEVILRCVPISNHLYFYWYRQILGQKVEFLVSFYNNEISEKSEIFDDQFSVERPDGSNFTLKIRSTKLEDSAMYFCASRIAFYPPDEQFFGPGTRLTVL.

Note on this clone: Other DNA sequences within the sample encode an identical CDR3. V and J are TRBV19 and TRBJ2-3, with 8 bases that match TRBD2. V gave up 3 bases and J gave up 5 bases; unmatched junction bases: 4. The CDR3 contains 14 residues. CDR1 and CDR2 from the germline V gene are LNHDA and SQIVND (reference sequence). As DNA, the CDR3 is TGTGCCAGTAGTATCGGGGGGGCCGGAGATACGCAGTATTTT. Its protein is CASSIGGAGDTQYF.

The chain joins TRBV30 to TRBJ2-7; D is unclear. The CDR3 has 14 amino acids. Germline V gene lookup returns CDR1 GTSNPN and CDR2 SVGIG (reference sequence). The ends were cut back, 0 bases at V and 3 bases at J, with 12 bases in the middle. The CDR3 loop is CAWSVKGGNYEQYF. The CDR3 nucleotides are TGTGCCTGGAGTGTAAAAGGCGGTAACTACGAGCAGTACTTC.

J is TRBJ2-5 and V is TRBV13, with 13 bases matching TRBD2. Trimming at V came to 4 bases and at J to 5 bases, leaving 7 bases not matched to a gene. Germline loops: CDR1 PRHDT, CDR2 FYEKMQ (reference sequence). The length of the CDR3 is 16 residues. The DNA of the CDR3 is TGTGCCAGCAGCTCGGGACTAGCGGGACTCCGGGAGACCCAGTACTTC. Translating it yields CASSSGLAGLRETQYF.

CDR3 nucleotide sequence: TGTGCCAGCAGCCAGGAGGCGGGACTAGCGGGAGATGAGCAGTTCTTC. It translates to CASSQEAGLAGDEQFF. J is TRBJ2-1 and V is TRBV3-1 (or the pseudogene TRBV3-2); 14 positions match TRBD2. Per germline, CDR1 LGHDT and CDR2 YNNKEL (reference sequence). Trimming at V came to 3 bases and at J to 8 bases, leaving 6 bases not matched to a gene. The CDR3 runs to 16 residues.

The rearrangement joins TRBV6-6 to TRBJ1-6; D unresolved. V lost 7 bases and J lost 0, with 13 bases in between. CDR3 length: 16 residues. Germline V lookup: CDR1 MNHNY, CDR2 SVGAGI (reference sequence). The CDR3 region has the DNA TGTGCCAGCACCATCGACGTTGGCTCCTATAATTCACCCCTCCACTTT. As protein: CASTIDVGSYNSPLHF.

The rearrangement uses TRBV10-3 and TRBJ1-1; no reliable D call. Germline V lookup: CDR1 ENHRY, CDR2 SYGVKD. Trimming took 0 bases from V and 3 from J, leaving 11 bases between them. The CDR3 has 15 amino acids. CDR3 in amino acids: CAISESRGRHTEAFF. DNA for the CDR3: TGTGCCATCAGTGAGTCTCGGGGAAGGCACACTGAAGCTTTCTTT.

The chain carries TRBV7-2 and TRBJ2-7, with D perhaps TRBD2 (6 bases). The CDR3 covers 13 residues. Trimming stripped 7 bases from V and 5 bases from J, with 15 bases between. Germline V gene data show CDR1 as SGHTA and CDR2 as FQGNSA. The CDR3 region has the DNA TGTGCCAGCACCCCTGCCCCGGGGGACGAGCAGTACGTC. Translated: CASTPAPGDEQYV.

The chain links TRBV4-2 to TRBJ2-1; 8 bases align to TRBD2. With 1 base clipped from V and 2 bases from J, the junction kept 16 bases outside the gene matches. Germline CDR1 and CDR2: LGHNA and YNFKEQ. The CDR3 covers 20 residues. The CDR3 DNA sequence: TGTGCCAGCAGCCAAGCCCCAGCGGGAGCGGGAGTAGGGACCTACAATGAGCAGTTCTTC. Amino acid sequence: CASSQAPAGAGVGTYNEQFF.

The chain links TRBV18 to TRBJ1-1; tentative D call: TRBD1 (5 bases). The CDR3 is made up of 15 amino acids. Germline values: CDR1 KGHSH, CDR2 LQKENI. Between the trimmed V and J ends, which lost 6 bases and 8 bases, there was a span of 22 bases. The CDR3 DNA reads TGTGCCAGCTCCACCCTCGGCCGGGCCGGGGGGGAAGCTTTCTTT. As protein: CASSTLGRAGGEAFF.

V gene TRBV20-1 combines with J gene TRBJ2-1; TRBD2 might be the D (6 bases). Germline V CDR1 and CDR2: DFQATT, SNEGSKA (reference sequence). This CDR3 has 12 residues. V was pared by 3 bases and J by 7 bases, with 10 bases between. CDR3 in DNA: TGCAGTGCTAGTTCCGGGGGTAATGAGCAGTTCTTC. Its protein is CSASSGGNEQFF.

The chain has TRBV5-1 and TRBJ1-1; 11 nucleotides match TRBD1. V lost 2 bases, J lost 8 bases, and 2 bases stayed unmatched. Germline V gives CDR1 SGHRS, CDR2 YFSETQ. The CDR3 consists of 13 residues. The CDR3 sequence is CASSLGQGAEAFF. The CDR3, as DNA: TGCGCCAGCAGCTTAGGACAGGGGGCCGAAGCTTTCTTT.

The gene calls are TRBV16 and TRBJ1-2; possible D gene TRBD1, 5 bases. This CDR3 region has 12 residues. The V and J ends lost 3 bases and 5 bases respectively, with 7 bases between them. Germline V gene sequence: CDR1 KGHSY, CDR2 FQNENV. The chain's CDR3 is CASSHRQYGYTF. In nucleotides, the CDR3 is TGTGCCAGCAGCCATCGACAGTATGGCTACACCTTC.

In its sample, this clone was seen a few times. This rearrangement joins TRBV5-1 to TRBJ2-7; 10 bases align to TRBD1. The V segment lost 4 bases and the J segment 5 bases; nucleotides outside the gene matches: 9. This CDR3 contains 15 residues. Looked up from germline, CDR1 is SGHRS and CDR2 is YFSETQ. DNA of the CDR3: TGCGCCAGCAGCGCGGGGACAGGGGCAGGCCACGAGCAGTACTTC. Translated: CASSAGTGAGHEQYF.

J is TRBJ1-2 and V is TRBV19; TRBD1 matches at 9 bases. This CDR3 has 18 amino acids. Germline assignment: CDR1 LNHDA and CDR2 SQIVND (reference sequence). J lost 2 bases, V lost 5 bases, and 15 bases had no gene match. The CDR3 region is CASSPGQGTKLENYGYTF. DNA of the CDR3: TGTGCCAGTAGTCCTGGACAGGGGACAAAATTAGAAAACTATGGCTACACCTTC.

The chain couples TRBV29-1 to TRBJ1-2; D not certain. The V end lost 3 bases, the J end lost 7 bases, and 6 bases lay between the germline ends. CDR1 is SQVTM and CDR2 is ANQGSEA in the germline V gene. This CDR3 comprises 10 residues. CDR3 loop: CSVDPRGYTF. CDR3 nucleotide sequence: TGCAGCGTTGATCCCCGTGGCTACACCTTC.

The genes are TRBV5-1 and TRBJ2-2; 12 positions agree with TRBD2. J lost 4 bases, V lost 0 bases, and 7 bases had no gene match. From germline, CDR1 is SGHRS and CDR2 YFSETQ. There are 18 residues in the CDR3. CDR3 sequence: CASSLELAGGPGTGELFF. CDR3 nucleotide sequence: TGCGCCAGCAGCTTGGAGCTAGCGGGAGGGCCAGGCACCGGGGAGCTGTTTTTT. The complete variable domain, with remaining parts taken from reference TRBV5-1 and TRBJ2-2, reads KAGVTQTPRYLIKTRGQQVTLSCSPISGHRSVSWYQQTPGQGLQFLFEYFSETQRNKGNFPGRFSGRQFSNSRSEMNVSTLELGDSALYLCASSLELAGGPGTGELFFGEGSRLTVL.

The chain uses TRBV7-2 and TRBJ1-2; weak D call: TRBD1 (6 bases). The CDR3 totals 16 residues. Trimming removed 3 bases at V and 7 bases at J, with 21 bases between. Germline lookup yields CDR1 SGHTA and CDR2 FQGNSA. Written as DNA, the CDR3 is TGTGCCAGCAGCTTTCTCATTCCGCGGGGGGCGGGTGGCTACACCTTC. Translation: CASSFLIPRGAGGYTF.

The chain employs TRBV5-6 and TRBJ1-1, with D possibly matching TRBD1 (6 bases). The CDR3 is made up of 14 amino acids. The V end was cut by 4 bases, the J end by 3 bases, with 13 bases between. In germline, CDR1 is SGHDT, CDR2 YYEEEE. The CDR3 DNA reads TGTGCCAGCAGCCCCGCCAGACAGGACACTGAAGCTTTCTTT. Its protein product is CASSPARQDTEAFF.

The rearrangement uses TRBV7-9 and TRBJ2-7; 7 bases are a match to TRBD1. V was clipped by 5 bases and J by 7 bases; unmatched bases: 5. This CDR3 is built from 12 residues. Per the germline V gene, CDR1 is SEHNR and CDR2 is FQNEAQ (reference sequence). The CDR3 bases are TGTGCCAGCAGCCGGGGACAGTATGAGCAGTACTTC. Translation gives CASSRGQYEQYF.